The next 20 T cell receptor beta chains were all read from a single sample in a study of blood T cells in healthy people across ages. Combining a sample-barcoded 5' primer with a J-beta primer mix, a second PCR ran for roughly 7 to 11 cycles. TCRdb reprocessed the 5' RACE reads via MiXCR and lists one record per CDR3 protein. The sample has approximately 850,000 distinct CDR3 sequences, 58% seen once. The sequenced sample consisted of blood. The receptors originated from a man under 40 in good health.

V usage is TRBV12-3 or TRBV12-4 and J usage is TRBJ1-2; no clear D. This CDR3 is built from 12 residues. The germline V and J ends were trimmed by 5 bases and 8 bases, with 12 bases remaining between them. CDR3 residues: CASSHDYKGYTF. CDR3 nucleotides: TGTGCCAGCAGTCACGACTACAAAGGCTACACCTTC.

The rearrangement uses TRBV6-5 and TRBJ1-2, with D possibly TRBD1 on 6 matching bases. Germline assignment: CDR1 MNHEY and CDR2 SVGAGI. This CDR3 has 13 residues. Trimming took 2 bases from V and 3 from J, leaving 7 bases between them. CDR3: CASSYPGDYGYTF. The CDR3 bases are TGTGCCAGCAGTTACCCAGGGGACTATGGCTACACCTTC.

The chain recombines TRBV7-3 with TRBJ2-1, with 14 bases that match TRBD2. V shed 4 bases and J 15 bases; nucleotides not matched to a gene: 11. The CDR3 has 15 residues. Germline assignment: CDR1 SGHTA and CDR2 FQGTGA. CDR3 in DNA: TGTGCCAGCAGCTCCACCGGGACTAGCGGGAGTTGGCGGTTCTTC. This gives the protein CASSSTGTSGSWRFF.

The gene calls are TRBV30 and TRBJ2-5; perhaps TRBD2 as D (5 bases). CDR3 length: 12 amino acids. Germline-derived CDR1 and CDR2 are GTSNPN and SVGIG (reference sequence). Trimming took 1 base from V and 13 from J, leaving 16 bases between them. CDR3 bases: TGTGCCTGGAGTGCAGTCGGGGAAAAGAGGTACTTC. Translating it yields CAWSAVGEKRYF.

The V gene is TRBV10-3, the J gene TRBJ1-2; no reliable D call. CDR3 length: 13 amino acids. From germline, CDR1 is ENHRY and CDR2 SYGVKD. The ends were cut back, 5 bases at V and 4 bases at J, with 11 bases in the middle. This chain's CDR3 is CAISLDPTYGYTF. CDR3 nucleotides: TGTGCCATCAGTCTCGATCCGACCTATGGCTACACCTTC.

This clonotype has a handful of counts. The V call is TRBV20-1, the J call TRBJ2-7; tentative D call: TRBD2 (5 bases). Looked up from germline, CDR1 is DFQATT and CDR2 is SNEGSKA (reference sequence). The CDR3 spans 14 residues. With 5 bases removed from V and 2 bases from J, the gap between germline ends came to 16 bases. The CDR3 loop is CSALDFPRTYEQYF. The CDR3 DNA reads as TGCAGTGCTTTGGACTTTCCCCGCACCTACGAGCAGTACTTC.

The chain has TRBV27 and TRBJ2-1; D may be TRBD1 (6 bases). This CDR3 has 14 residues. Germline V lookup: CDR1 MNHEY, CDR2 SMNVEV (reference sequence). Trimming took off 3 bases at V and 9 bases at J, with 15 bases between the two ends. Here the CDR3 DNA reads TGTGCCAGCAGTTTTGGGGCCGTAGGGGGTGAGCAGTTCTTC. It translates to CASSFGAVGGEQFF.

There are many counts of this clonotype. CDR3 residues: CASSPPSTDTQYF. CDR3 coding DNA: TGTGCCAGCAGCCCCCCCAGCACAGATACGCAGTATTTT. The V gene is TRBV18, the J gene TRBJ2-3; D call uncertain. The CDR3 has 13 amino acids. Germline CDR1 KGHSH, CDR2 LQKENI. Trimming shortened V by 8 bases and J by 0 bases, and 9 bases separated the two germline ends.

This clonotype was recorded many times. The gene calls are TRBV4-1 and TRBJ2-7; 8 positions match TRBD2. J lost 4 bases, V lost 0 bases, and 8 bases had no gene match. The CDR3 has 16 amino acids. Germline loops: CDR1 MGHRA, CDR2 YSYEKL. The CDR3, as DNA: TGCGCCAGCAGCCAAGATCTGAGCGGGGGCCTATACGAGCAGTACTTC. It encodes CASSQDLSGGLYEQYF.

This chain uses TRBV29-1 with TRBJ1-2; the D is unclear. CDR1 and CDR2 (germline): SQVTM, ANQGSEA. CDR3 length: 13 amino acids. Trimming left V 6 bases short and J 3 bases short, with 14 bases between. The CDR3 reads CSVRTDPDYGYTF. DNA of the CDR3: TGCAGCGTGAGGACGGACCCGGACTATGGCTACACCTTC.

The DNA of the CDR3 is TGTGCCAGCATCCCTGGCTACACAGATACGCAGTATTTT. As protein: CASIPGYTDTQYF. J is TRBJ2-3 and V is TRBV12-3 or TRBV12-4; D gene unclear. The CDR3 covers 13 residues. V lost 7 bases and J lost 2, with 10 bases in between.

The chain carries TRBV4-2 and TRBJ2-5; the D gene could be TRBD1 or TRBD2 (5 bases each). Trimming removed 1 base at V and 1 base at J, with 7 bases between. Germline V gives CDR1 LGHNA, CDR2 YNFKEQ. CDR3 size: 14 residues. The CDR3 loop is CASSQGGGQETQYF. CDR3 bases: TGTGCCAGCAGCCAAGGTGGGGGCCAAGAGACCCAGTACTTC.

The chain combines TRBV9 with TRBJ2-6, with a weak D call TRBD1 (6 bases). CDR3 size: 16 residues. With 0 bases removed from V and 2 bases from J, the gap between germline ends came to 9 bases. Germline loops: CDR1 SGDLS, CDR2 YYNGEE. Here the CDR3 reads CASSVGSGAGANVLTF. The CDR3 DNA follows: TGTGCCAGCAGCGTAGGATCAGGGGCTGGGGCCAACGTCCTGACTTTC.

The V and J genes are TRBV20-1 and TRBJ2-7; TRBD1 is a possible D gene (6 bases). Gene TRBJ2-5 matches the end of the DNA better, so the J call may be wrong. Germline CDR1 and CDR2: DFQATT and SNEGSKA (reference sequence). The CDR3 is 14 amino acids. The CDR3 sequence is CSARVTGLRETQYF. The CDR3 DNA follows: TGCAGTGCTAGAGTCACAGGGTTGCGCGAGACCCAGTACTTC.

This clonotype came up a few times. The chain is built from TRBV6-5 and TRBJ1-1; D might be TRBD1 (6 bases). The CDR3 contains 11 residues. V dropped 6 bases and J dropped 9 bases, with 11 bases sitting between them. CDR1 and CDR2 from the germline V gene are MNHEY and SVGAGI. CDR3 sequence (DNA): TGTGCCAGCAGGAGACAGGCCCAAGCTTTCTTT. It specifies CASRRQAQAFF.

This clonotype has a handful of counts. The rearrangement joins TRBV7-8 to TRBJ2-4, with D perhaps matching TRBD1 or TRBD2 (5 bases each). The end of the DNA aligns better with TRBJ2-7, so the J call may be wrong. Germline CDR1 reads SGHVS; CDR2 reads FQNEAQ. This CDR3 spans 15 amino acids. The chain's CDR3 is CASSFQGGGLYEQYF. As DNA, the CDR3 is TGTGCCAGCAGCTTCCAGGGTGGAGGCCTCTACGAGCAGTACTTC.

The chain recombines TRBV12-3 or TRBV12-4 with TRBJ2-4; 10 nucleotides line up with TRBD1. TRBJ2-7 matches the DNA end more closely, so the J call is doubtful. The CDR3 is 15 residues long. This chain's CDR3 is CASSYDRGLADEQYF. DNA of the CDR3: TGTGCCAGCAGTTACGACAGGGGGCTGGCGGACGAGCAGTACTTC.

This clonotype has only a few counts. V usage is TRBV27 and J usage is TRBJ2-5, with D possibly TRBD2 on 5 matching bases. Germline V gives CDR1 MNHEY, CDR2 SMNVEV (reference sequence). The CDR3 length is 11 residues. V lost 10 bases, J lost 11 bases, and 17 bases lay in between. CDR3 amino acids: CATRLGNEQYF. CDR3 DNA: TGTGCCACTCGGCTCGGGAATGAGCAGTACTTC.

This clonotype was counted a few times. This chain links TRBV29-1 with TRBJ2-7, with D uncertain. Germline CDR1 reads SQVTM; CDR2 reads ANQGSEA. V was shortened by 6 bases and J by 3 bases, with 9 bases between the two germline ends. This CDR3 contains 11 residues. The CDR3 DNA follows: TGCAGCGTCGCGCTAGTCTACGAGCAGTACTTC. This codes for CSVALVYEQYF.

The count of this clonotype is one. The chain joins TRBV7-2 to TRBJ2-7, with TRBD2 matching over 11 bases. The CDR3 has 14 amino acids. Germline trimming cut 5 bases from V and 5 bases from J; bases unmatched to any gene: 5. From germline, CDR1 is SGHTA and CDR2 FQGNSA. The DNA of the CDR3 is TGTGCCAGCAGCCCGGGACTAGCGGAACACGAGCAGTACTTC. It translates to CASSPGLAEHEQYF.